These T cell receptor beta chains were read from a single sample in a study of shared clonotypes between healthy human individuals. Profiling relied on immunoSEQ multiplex PCR, and the TCRdb table lists in-frame clones only, not all of them. This table holds a few million clones, approximately 92% found once. Sequenced material: naive CD8+ T cells from PBMCs. The receptors here all came from a man between 18 and 29 years old in good health. Some clones in this sample may be carry-over from other donors' samples. Each CDR3 is given with its conserved first and last residue. The D gene is left open where the match is weak. Size is omitted from some rows. Given values are once, few, many or a class for expanded clones.

CDR3,DNA,J,size,D,V
CASSFYRGQETQYF,TGTGCCAGCAGTTTTTATCGGGGCCAAGAGACCCAGTACTTC,TRBJ2-5,NA,NA,TRBV28
CSVRQGAETQYF,TGCAGCGTTCGACAGGGGGCAGAGACCCAGTACTTC,TRBJ2-5,NA,TRBD1,TRBV29-1
CASSQDYGRFYEQYF,TGTGCCAGCAGCCAAGATTACGGGAGGTTCTACGAGCAGTACTTC,TRBJ2-7,NA,TRBD2,TRBV14
CASSLGAYEQYF,TGTGCCAGCAGCTTGGGTGCCTACGAGCAGTACTTC,TRBJ2-7,NA,NA,TRBV5-6
CASSTKRGLYNEQFF,TGTGCCAGCAGTACCAAGCGGGGTTTGTACAATGAGCAGTTCTTC,TRBJ2-1,NA,TRBD2,TRBV6-1
CASSYSQGLREKLFF,TGTGCCAGCAGTTACTCGCAGGGTCTGCGTGAAAAACTGTTTTTT,TRBJ1-4,NA,NA,TRBV6-5
CASSLNSGEETQYF,TGTGCCAGCAGCTTAAATTCGGGAGAAGAGACCCAGTACTTC,TRBJ2-5,NA,NA,TRBV7-3
CASSLATTYYEQYF,TGTGCCAGCAGCTTGGCGACTACATACTACGAGCAGTACTTC,TRBJ2-7,NA,NA,TRBV5-6
CASSLWVGNEQFF,TGTGCCAGCAGCTTGTGGGTCGGCAATGAGCAGTTCTTC,TRBJ2-1,once,NA,TRBV5-6
CASSLVGTKNEQFF,TGCGCCAGCAGCTTGGTGGGGACAAAGAATGAGCAGTTCTTC,TRBJ2-1,NA,NA,TRBV5-1
CATSTGNTEAFF,TGTGCCACCTCTACAGGGAACACTGAAGCTTTCTTT,TRBJ1-1,NA,NA,TRBV27
CATRQGGRETQYF,TGTGCCACCCGACAGGGCGGCCGAGAGACCCAGTACTTC,TRBJ2-5,NA,TRBD1,TRBV6-6
CASSLAPGTSGLRYF,TGTGCCAGCAGCTTAGCCCCAGGGACTAGCGGATTGAGGTATTTT,TRBJ2-3,NA,TRBD2,TRBV7-4
CASSHQDRATEAFF,TGCGCCAGCAGCCATCAGGACAGGGCCACTGAAGCTTTCTTT,TRBJ1-1,NA,TRBD1,TRBV4-1
CASGGPDPGTGTEKLFF,TGTGCCAGCGGGGGCCCGGACCCTGGGACTGGTACCGAAAAACTGTTTTTT,TRBJ1-4,once,NA,TRBV27
CASSLSTGELFF,TGTGCCAGCAGCTTGAGCACCGGGGAGCTGTTTTTT,TRBJ2-2,NA,NA,TRBV5-4
CASRLTVSQPQHF,TGTGCCAGCAGACTGACAGTTAGTCAGCCCCAGCATTTT,TRBJ1-5,NA,NA,TRBV6-6
CASSVGLINEQFF,TGTGCCAGCAGCGTGGGACTCATCAATGAGCAGTTCTTC,TRBJ2-1,once,NA,TRBV9
CASSPHAWGHPPAFEQYF,TGTGCCAGCAGCCCCCACGCTTGGGGTCATCCCCCCGCTTTCGAGCAGTACTTC,TRBJ2-7,NA,NA,TRBV4-2
CATSPRQGASYEQYF,TGTGCCACCAGTCCTCGGCAGGGAGCTTCCTACGAGCAGTACTTC,TRBJ2-7,NA,NA,TRBV15
CASSLSRSGGYTGELFF,TGTGCCAGCAGTTTATCGCGGAGCGGGGGATACACCGGGGAGCTGTTTTTT,TRBJ2-2,NA,TRBD2,TRBV27
CASSLTTGPSTEAFF,TGTGCCAGCAGCTTAACTACAGGGCCCAGCACTGAAGCTTTCTTT,TRBJ1-1,NA,NA,TRBV11-2
CSVRGGTNYGYTF,TGCAGCGTTCGGGGCGGAACTAACTATGGCTACACCTTC,TRBJ1-2,NA,NA,TRBV29-1
CASSQEHRAGETQYF,TGTGCCAGCAGCCAAGAACACAGGGCGGGGGAGACCCAGTACTTC,TRBJ2-5,NA,NA,TRBV4-2
CATRDRRTGELFF,TGTGCCACCCGGGACAGAAGGACCGGGGAGCTGTTTTTT,TRBJ2-2,NA,TRBD1,TRBV2
CASSVGSRGALNEQFF,TGTGCCAGCAGCGTAGGCAGCCGCGGGGCACTCAATGAGCAGTTCTTC,TRBJ2-1,NA,NA,TRBV9
CASSKGLAGAKETQYF,TGTGCCAGCAGCAAAGGACTAGCGGGAGCTAAAGAGACCCAGTACTTC,TRBJ2-5,NA,NA,TRBV21-1
CASSLVVIRGSNTGELFF,TGTGCCAGCAGCTTAGTGGTTATACGGGGGTCGAACACCGGGGAGCTGTTTTTT,TRBJ2-2,NA,NA,TRBV7-8
CARSLAVGLADQQYF,TGTGCCAGAAGCTTGGCCGTTGGACTAGCGGACCAGCAGTACTTC,TRBJ2-7,NA,TRBD2,TRBV5-3
CASSWLAGDFNEQFF,TGTGCCAGCAGTTGGCTAGCGGGAGATTTCAATGAGCAGTTCTTC,TRBJ2-1,NA,TRBD2,TRBV6-6
CASSGLATSNQPQHF,TGTGCCAGCAGTGGCCTAGCGACGAGCAATCAGCCCCAGCATTTT,TRBJ1-5,NA,NA,TRBV6-1
CASSYAQGNLYNEQFF,TGTGCCAGCAGCTACGCCCAGGGAAATCTCTACAATGAGCAGTTCTTC,TRBJ2-1,NA,NA,TRBV5-5
CASSLGQRTDTQYF,TGTGCCAGCAGCTTAGGGCAGCGCACAGATACGCAGTATTTT,TRBJ2-3,NA,NA,TRBV7-2
CASRSRGNEQFF,TGTGCCAGCAGATCCCGGGGGAATGAGCAGTTCTTC,TRBJ2-1,NA,NA,TRBV7-9
CASSFPGGNTEAFF,TGTGCCAGCAGTTTCCCAGGGGGCAACACTGAAGCTTTCTTT,TRBJ1-1,NA,TRBD1,TRBV28
CASSQGSGSGRAYEQFF,TGCGCCAGCAGCCAAGGTTCAGGTAGCGGGAGGGCCTATGAGCAGTTCTTC,TRBJ2-1,NA,TRBD2,TRBV4-1
CASSLVPHNMNTEAFF,TGTGCCAGCAGCTTGGTCCCACATAACATGAACACTGAAGCTTTCTTT,TRBJ1-1,NA,NA,TRBV5-6
CASRGDLAWSGANVLTF,TGTGCCAGCCGAGGGGATCTGGCGTGGTCTGGGGCCAACGTCCTGACTTTC,TRBJ2-6,NA,NA,TRBV28
CASSASGLPNEQYF,TGTGCCAGCAGTGCTAGCGGACTGCCGAACGAGCAGTACTTC,TRBJ2-7,NA,TRBD2,TRBV6-1
CASSLRRTDTQYF,TGCGCCAGCAGCTTGCGGCGTACAGATACGCAGTATTTT,TRBJ2-3,NA,NA,TRBV5-1
CASRLDSGSYNEQFF,TGTGCCAGCAGGCTGGACAGTGGCTCCTACAATGAGCAGTTCTTC,TRBJ2-1,NA,NA,TRBV28
CASSADAFSEAFF,TGTGCCAGCAGCGCGGACGCCTTTTCTGAAGCTTTCTTT,TRBJ1-1,NA,NA,TRBV7-6
CASSPEKRDVYGYTF,TGTGCCAGCAGCCCCGAGAAACGGGACGTCTATGGCTACACCTTC,TRBJ1-2,once,NA,TRBV7-2
CATSGGGPFTPYEQYF,TGTGCCACCTCCGGGGGAGGGCCATTTACACCTTACGAGCAGTACTTC,TRBJ2-7,NA,TRBD2,TRBV7-9
CASSFGLETYEQYF,TGTGCCAGCAGCTTTGGGCTCGAAACCTACGAGCAGTACTTC,TRBJ2-7,NA,NA,TRBV7-9
CAWSKRPSGYNEQFF,TGTGCCTGGAGTAAAAGGCCTAGCGGGTACAATGAGCAGTTCTTC,TRBJ2-1,NA,TRBD2,TRBV30
CASSPTGGNYEQYF,TGTGCCAGCAGCCCCACCGGGGGGAACTACGAGCAGTACTTC,TRBJ2-7,NA,TRBD2,TRBV7-9
CASTIGSETQYF,TGTGCCAGCACTATAGGGAGTGAGACCCAGTACTTC,TRBJ2-5,NA,NA,TRBV6-6
CSVPGQGGYGYTF,TGCAGCGTTCCGGGACAGGGAGGCTATGGCTACACCTTC,TRBJ1-2,NA,TRBD1,TRBV29-1
CASSPRFPERVGLSGANVLTF,TGTGCCAGCTCACCGCGATTCCCTGAAAGGGTGGGGCTGTCCGGGGCCAACGTCCTGACTTTC,TRBJ2-6,NA,NA,TRBV18
CAWDPGQTYEQYF,TGTGCCTGGGATCCGGGACAAACCTACGAGCAGTACTTC,TRBJ2-7,NA,NA,TRBV30
CASSSDRPGQGYNEQFF,TGTGCCAGCAGCTCGGACAGGCCGGGACAGGGATACAATGAGCAGTTCTTC,TRBJ2-1,NA,TRBD1,TRBV7-3
CAISDTGMNTEAFF,TGTGCCATCAGCGATACAGGAATGAACACTGAAGCTTTCTTT,TRBJ1-1,NA,NA,TRBV10-3
CASSLVSAYGYTF,TGTGCCAGCAGCTTAGTCAGCGCCTATGGCTACACCTTC,TRBJ1-2,NA,NA,TRBV5-6
CASSWVRLGGEQYF,TGTGCCAGCAGCTGGGTCCGACTGGGCGGCGAGCAGTACTTC,TRBJ2-7,once,NA,TRBV13
CASSSALAGSTDTQYF,TGTGCCAGCAGCTCTGCCCTAGCGGGTAGCACAGATACGCAGTATTTT,TRBJ2-3,NA,TRBD2,TRBV5-4
CASSERGSGNEKLFF,TGTGCCAGCAGTGAACGCGGGTCGGGTAATGAAAAACTGTTTTTT,TRBJ1-4,NA,NA,TRBV6-1
CASSVQSGIRWGASYNEQFF,TGTGCCAGCAGCGTCCAAAGCGGTATCCGGTGGGGAGCTTCCTACAATGAGCAGTTCTTC,TRBJ2-1,NA,NA,TRBV7-6
CASSLLRLGTQPQHF,TGTGCCAGCAGTTTACTTCGACTGGGGACTCAGCCCCAGCATTTT,TRBJ1-5,NA,NA,TRBV28